These 27 T cell receptor beta chains share one sample of origin, sequenced in a study of blood T cell repertoires in COVID-19. Sequencing was performed with immunoSEQ multiplex PCR; in TCRdb, only in-frame clones are kept and a portion is missing. The repertoire has some 140,000 clones, roughly four fifths of them found once; the top ten carry 15% to 20%. The sample was PBMCs or T cells enriched from blood (not recorded which). Receptors were obtained from a man aged 30-40 years who had recovered from COVID-19.

The V and J genes are TRBV7-9 and TRBJ2-7; TRBD1 agrees at 7 bases. The CDR3 contains 13 residues. Germline loops: CDR1 SEHNR, CDR2 FQNEAQ (reference sequence). The chain's CDR3 is CANSFRDSYEQYV. DNA of the CDR3: TGTGCCAACAGCTTCCGGGACAGCTACGAGCAGTACGTC.

The V call is TRBV11-2, the J call TRBJ2-2, with a weak D call TRBD1 (6 bases). Germline loops: CDR1 SGHAT, CDR2 FQNNGV. The germline V and J ends were trimmed by 1 base and 6 bases, with 15 bases remaining between them. The CDR3 consists of 16 residues. Here the CDR3 reads CASSLVAASGAGELFF. CDR3 bases: TGTGCCAGCAGCTTAGTGGCTGCTTCAGGGGCCGGGGAGCTGTTTTTT.

The gene calls are TRBV7-3 and TRBJ1-1; 9 bases are shared with TRBD1. The CDR3 length is 14 residues. From germline, CDR1 is SGHTA and CDR2 FQGTGA. Trimming cost V 5 bases and J 4 bases; bases outside gene matches: 5. In DNA form, the CDR3 reads TGTGCCAGCAGCCAAGGGACAGGGTTCACTGAAGCTTTCTTT. Protein sequence: CASSQGTGFTEAFF.

The rearrangement uses TRBV9 and TRBJ1-6, with TRBD1 matching over 7 bases. This CDR3 spans 14 amino acids. After removal of 2 bases from V and 5 bases from J, the junction contained 1 base not matched to a gene. In germline, CDR1 is SGDLS, CDR2 YYNGEE. CDR3 residues: CASSVGQHNSPLHF. The DNA for the CDR3 is TGTGCCAGCAGCGTGGGACAGCATAATTCACCCCTCCACTTT.

The rearrangement uses TRBV19 and TRBJ1-6; 7 bases align to TRBD1. In germline, CDR1 is LNHDA, CDR2 SQIVND (reference sequence). CDR3 size: 15 residues. Trimming removed 5 bases from V and 5 bases from J; junction bases left unmatched: 6. The CDR3 sequence is CASSDSTGDNSPLHF. The CDR3 nucleotides are TGTGCCAGTAGTGATTCAACAGGGGATAATTCACCCCTCCACTTT. The complete variable domain, with remaining parts taken from reference TRBV19 and TRBJ1-6, reads DGGITQSPKYLFRKEGQNVTLSCEQNLNHDAMYWYRQDPGQGLRLIYYSQIVNDFQKGDIAEGYSVSREKKESFPLTVTSAQKNPTAFYLCASSDSTGDNSPLHFGNGTRLTVT.

This sequence joins TRBV3-1 (or the pseudogene TRBV3-2) and TRBJ2-5; D remains ambiguous. V lost 0 bases and J lost 1, with 12 bases in between. The germline V gene encodes CDR1 LGHDT and CDR2 YNNKEL (reference sequence). This CDR3 has 16 residues. The CDR3 DNA sequence: TGTGCCAGCAGCCAAGATTCGTCTTCCAGCCAAGAGACCCAGTACTTC. It specifies CASSQDSSSSQETQYF.

This sequence joins TRBV10-1 and TRBJ2-2; possible D gene TRBD2, 5 bases. Deletions cut 2 bases from V and 6 bases from J, with 10 bases between. The CDR3 loop spans 14 amino acids. Germline loops: CDR1 WNHNN, CDR2 SYGVQD (reference sequence). CDR3 sequence (DNA): TGCGCCAGCAGTGAGCTAGTGGGAGCCGGGGAGCTGTTTTTT. This encodes CASSELVGAGELFF.

J is TRBJ2-3 and V is TRBV11-1; TRBD2 matches 11 bases. The length of the CDR3 is 16 residues. CDR1 SGHAT and CDR2 FQDESV come from the germline V gene (reference sequence). The V gene end was trimmed by 5 bases and the J gene end by 3 bases; junction bases not matched to a gene: 7. The CDR3 loop reads CASSKPGLAVTDTQYF. The CDR3 DNA follows: TGTGCCAGCAGCAAGCCGGGACTAGCGGTAACAGATACGCAGTATTTT.

The V and J genes are TRBV5-4 and TRBJ2-3; D is unresolved. This CDR3 region has 13 residues. The V gene's germline CDR1 is SGHNT and CDR2 YYREEE (reference sequence). Trimming took 2 bases from V and 3 from J, leaving 7 bases between them. CDR3 in amino acids: CASSFRSTDTQYF. CDR3 bases: TGTGCCAGCAGCTTCCGCAGTACAGATACGCAGTATTTT.

The V gene is TRBV12-5, the J gene TRBJ2-6; weak D call: TRBD2 (5 bases). Trimming took 7 bases from V and 2 from J, leaving 12 bases between them. The CDR3 consists of 15 residues. Germline V gene sequence: CDR1 LGHNT, CDR2 FRNRAP. The chain's CDR3 is CASAADGAGANVLTF. CDR3 coding DNA: TGTGCTAGTGCCGCGGACGGGGCTGGGGCCAACGTCCTGACTTTC.

The chain recombines TRBV2 with TRBJ2-7; TRBD2 agrees at 13 bases. Germline V gives CDR1 SNHLY, CDR2 FYNNEI. The CDR3 is 18 amino acids. J was trimmed by 0 bases and V by 2 bases; bases with no gene match: 7. The CDR3 is CASSETLRTSGSSYEQYF. The CDR3 DNA is TGTGCCAGCAGTGAAACCCTACGGACTAGCGGGAGCTCCTACGAGCAGTACTTC.

This clone was observed a handful of times. The chain employs TRBV14 and TRBJ2-1; perhaps TRBD2 as D (6 bases). V was cut by 1 base and J by 4 bases, with 11 bases left in between. CDR3 length: 15 amino acids. Germline lookup yields CDR1 SGHDN and CDR2 FVKESK. The chain's CDR3 is CASSQGASVYNEQFF. In nucleotides, the CDR3 is TGTGCCAGCAGCCAAGGGGCTAGCGTATACAATGAGCAGTTCTTC.

The chain links TRBV5-1 to TRBJ1-1; D unclear. This CDR3 spans 14 amino acids. Trimming cost V 2 bases and J 3 bases, with 11 bases left between them. Germline lookup yields CDR1 SGHRS and CDR2 YFSETQ. The DNA for the CDR3 is TGCGCCAGCAGCTTCACGGGGTACGACACTGAAGCTTTCTTT. This codes for CASSFTGYDTEAFF.

The V and J genes are TRBV18 and TRBJ2-1; 7 bases line up with TRBD2. The CDR3 contains 15 residues. Trimming removed 3 bases from V and 2 bases from J; junction bases left unmatched: 4. Germline values: CDR1 KGHSH, CDR2 LQKENI. The CDR3: CASSPREITYNEQFF. CDR3 DNA sequence: TGTGCCAGCTCACCGCGGGAGATCACCTACAATGAGCAGTTCTTC.

The rearrangement joins TRBV3-1 (or the pseudogene TRBV3-2) to TRBJ1-5; possibly TRBD1 for D (5 bases). Germline loops: CDR1 LGHDT, CDR2 YNNKEL (reference sequence). This CDR3 contains 15 residues. With 2 bases removed from V and 7 bases from J, the gap between germline ends came to 15 bases. The CDR3 here is CASSQSGGGEQPQHF. CDR3 in DNA: TGTGCCAGCAGCCAATCCGGCGGGGGGGAACAGCCCCAGCATTTT.

The genes are TRBV19 and TRBJ2-2; D not resolved. Germline V gives CDR1 LNHDA, CDR2 SQIVND (reference sequence). The CDR3 extends over 18 amino acids. V lost 2 bases and J 5 bases, leaving 21 bases between the germline ends. CDR3 loop: CASSITLHHTEFTGELFF. In DNA form, the CDR3 reads TGTGCCAGTAGTATAACGCTCCACCATACAGAGTTTACCGGGGAGCTGTTTTTT.

V usage is TRBV11-2 and J usage is TRBJ2-3; the match to TRBD1 covers 7 bases. Unmatched junction bases numbered 6, after V lost 0 bases and J lost 3 bases. The length of the CDR3 is 16 residues. The germline gives CDR1 SGHAT, CDR2 FQNNGV. The CDR3 is CASSLDRTGVTDTQYF. The CDR3 coding sequence is TGTGCCAGCAGCTTAGACAGGACAGGAGTAACAGATACGCAGTATTTT.

CDR3 DNA: TGTGCCAGCAGACCGGACAGCGCGTCGGGCTACACCTTC. Translation: CASRPDSASGYTF. The chain has TRBV7-8 and TRBJ1-2; possibly TRBD1 for D (6 bases). Deletions cut 6 bases from V and 8 bases from J, with 16 bases between. CDR3 length: 13 residues. Germline V CDR1 and CDR2: SGHVS, FQNEAQ.

The chain links TRBV5-1 to TRBJ1-1; 8 bases agree with TRBD1. The CDR3 loop spans 13 amino acids. V gave up 4 bases and J gave up 4 bases; unmatched junction bases: 3. The V gene's germline CDR1 is SGHRS and CDR2 YFSETQ. Written as DNA, the CDR3 is TGCGCCAGCAGCGGACAGGGTGGCACTGAAGCTTTCTTT. Translated, it gives CASSGQGGTEAFF. Filled out from reference TRBV5-1 and TRBJ1-1, the complete variable domain reads KAGVTQTPRYLIKTRGQQVTLSCSPISGHRSVSWYQQTPGQGLQFLFEYFSETQRNKGNFPGRFSGRQFSNSRSEMNVSTLELGDSALYLCASSGQGGTEAFFGQGTRLTVV.

This clone appeared a few times. The chain employs TRBV7-2 and TRBJ2-3, with 8 bases lining up with TRBD1. CDR3 length: 16 residues. J gave up 2 bases and V 1 base, and 5 bases lay outside the gene matches. Germline values: CDR1 SGHTA, CDR2 FQGNSA. The CDR3 region is CASSLVGTGLTDTQYF. CDR3 nucleotides: TGTGCCAGCAGCTTAGTAGGGACAGGACTCACAGATACGCAGTATTTT.

V gene TRBV19 combines with J gene TRBJ2-2; TRBD2 might be the D (5 bases). Between the trimmed V and J ends, which lost 5 bases and 5 bases, there was a span of 12 bases. The CDR3 extends over 14 amino acids. CDR1 and CDR2 from the germline V gene are LNHDA and SQIVND (reference sequence). The CDR3 DNA sequence: TGTGCCAGTAGTCAAGACTACCCGACCGGGGAGCTGTTTTTT. It encodes CASSQDYPTGELFF.

The chain combines TRBV7-6 with TRBJ2-1, with TRBD1 identical over 12 bases. V was clipped by 1 base and J by 7 bases; unmatched bases: 5. The CDR3 length is 16 residues. From germline, CDR1 is SGHVS and CDR2 FNYEAQ. The CDR3 is CASSLVGTGGVNEQFF. The DNA of the CDR3 is TGTGCCAGCAGCTTAGTCGGGACAGGGGGCGTAAATGAGCAGTTCTTC. The whole variable domain, remainder taken from reference TRBV7-6 and TRBJ2-1, is GAGVSQSPRYKVTKRGQDVALRCDPISGHVSLYWYRQALGQGPEFLTYFNYEAQQDKSGLPNDRFSAERPEGSISTLTIQRTEQRDSAMYRCASSLVGTGGVNEQFFGPGTRLTVL.

This chain connects TRBV29-1 to TRBJ2-1, with a tentative D call TRBD2 (8 bases). V was trimmed by 5 bases and J by 7 bases, leaving 21 bases between them. Germline CDR1 SQVTM, CDR2 ANQGSEA. This CDR3 is 15 amino acids long. For the CDR3, the DNA is TGCAGCGTTATAAGTAGCGGGGAGGGGGCAAATGAGCAGTTCTTC. Protein sequence: CSVISSGEGANEQFF.

This clone is a singleton in its sample. J is TRBJ2-1 and V is TRBV5-6; 7 bases fit TRBD1. CDR1 SGHDT and CDR2 YYEEEE come from the germline V gene. The CDR3 sequence is 15 residues long. V lost 0 bases, J lost 0 bases, and 0 bases stayed unmatched. CDR3 residues: CASSLGDSSYNEQFF. The CDR3 nucleotides are TGTGCCAGCAGCTTGGGGGACAGCTCCTACAATGAGCAGTTCTTC.

The chain employs TRBV9 and TRBJ1-6, with TRBD1 matching 11 bases. Germline CDR1 and CDR2: SGDLS and YYNGEE. J was trimmed by 7 bases and V by 3 bases; bases with no gene match: 3. The CDR3 covers 15 residues. Written as DNA, the CDR3 is TGTGCCAGCAGCGCGGGACAGGGGGTGAATTCACCCCTCCACTTT. Its protein product is CASSAGQGVNSPLHF.

The chain links TRBV3-1 (or the pseudogene TRBV3-2) to TRBJ2-5, with D perhaps matching TRBD2 (6 bases). The CDR3 spans 11 residues. Germline V gives CDR1 LGHDT, CDR2 YNNKEL (reference sequence). V was cut by 2 bases and J by 14 bases, with 12 bases left in between. CDR3 region: CASSQRDSSYF. CDR3 DNA: TGTGCCAGCAGCCAACGGGACTCTTCATACTTC.

A few counts support this clone. The chain uses TRBV5-4 and TRBJ2-2; D not resolved. CDR3 size: 14 residues. V lost 1 base to trimming and J lost 4 bases, with 8 bases between them. Germline assignment: CDR1 SGHNT and CDR2 YYREEE (reference sequence). CDR3: CASSLIDSTGELFF. CDR3 nucleotide sequence: TGTGCCAGCAGCTTGATAGATTCCACCGGGGAGCTGTTTTTT.